This T cell receptor (beta chain) was captured in a study of neoadjuvant anti-PD-1 for oral cavity cancer. Libraries were prepared by immunoSEQ multiplex PCR; TCRdb keeps only in-frame clonotypes and omits some of them. The repertoire holds 15,000 to 20,000 clones, with approximately 70% as singletons. This clone was counted between two and nine times. This sample comprised PBMCs, obtained before nivolumab (anti-PD-1) treatment. The source of this sequence is a person aged 40-85 years with oral cavity squamous cell carcinoma.

The DNA for the CDR3 is TGTGCCAGCAGCTTAGGGGCTAGCGGGAGTGAGGGTGAGCAGTTCTTC. Translating gives CASSLGASGSEGEQFF. V usage is TRBV7-2 and J usage is TRBJ2-1; 10 positions match TRBD2. Germline V CDR1 and CDR2: SGHTA, FQGNSA. The CDR3 loop spans 16 amino acids. V dropped 1 base and J dropped 9; count of bases not matched to a gene: 9.